This passage covers 24 T cell receptor beta chains from one sample sequenced in a study of T cell responses to AZD1222 COVID-19 vaccine. Assay used: immunoSEQ multiplex PCR; TCRdb lists only in-frame clones, some missing. The sample holds 90,000 to 150,000 clones; around 89% are singletons and the top ten take 6.5% to 7.5%. The sample was peripheral blood, taken 28 days after the second AZD1222 dose. These receptors came from an adult who received the AZD1222 COVID-19 vaccine.

V gene TRBV25-1 combines with J gene TRBJ2-7; D is tentatively TRBD1 or TRBD2 (5 bases each). CDR1 and CDR2 (germline): MGHDK, SYGVNS. Trimming removed 3 bases from V and 1 base from J, with 16 bases in between. The CDR3 extends over 16 amino acids. The CDR3 loop is CASSDSRGSLSYEQYF. In DNA form, the CDR3 reads TGTGCCAGCAGTGATAGCCGGGGCAGCTTATCCTACGAGCAGTACTTC.

The rearrangement joins TRBV18 to TRBJ2-3; the match to TRBD1 covers 7 bases. Per germline, CDR1 KGHSH and CDR2 LQKENI. V lost 3 bases and J lost 0; bases outside the gene matches: 3. This CDR3 is built from 15 residues. In nucleotides, the CDR3 is TGTGCCAGCTCACCGGGACAGCTTAGCACAGATACGCAGTATTTT. This translates into CASSPGQLSTDTQYF.

The CDR3 sequence is CASSYQRGGAPLHF. In DNA, the CDR3 is TGTGCCAGCAGTTACCAGCGGGGGGGGGCACCCCTCCACTTT. The genes are TRBV6-5 and TRBJ1-6; maybe TRBD1 (5 bases). The germline V and J ends were trimmed by 2 bases and 11 bases, with 13 bases remaining between them. The CDR3 has 14 residues. Germline assignment: CDR1 MNHEY and CDR2 SVGAGI.

The chain combines TRBV4-2 with TRBJ2-7; TRBD1 is a possible D gene (7 bases). The germline V gene encodes CDR1 LGHNA and CDR2 YNFKEQ. V lost 1 base and J lost 4, with 26 bases in between. The CDR3 extends over 19 amino acids. CDR3 nucleotides: TGTGCCAGCAGCCAAGGGGCGGGACAGACCGATATTACGATATACGAGCAGTACTTC. Encoded protein: CASSQGAGQTDITIYEQYF.

The chain carries TRBV19 and TRBJ2-6; D is perhaps TRBD1 (5 bases). V was trimmed by 3 bases and J by 0 bases, leaving 6 bases between them. The CDR3 is 15 amino acids. The germline CDR1 and CDR2 sequences are LNHDA and SQIVND (reference sequence). The CDR3 DNA follows: TGTGCCAGTAGTATGGGGCCCTCTGGGGCCAACGTCCTGACTTTC. This sequence encodes CASSMGPSGANVLTF.

The chain combines TRBV6-6 with TRBJ1-3; the D gene is possibly TRBD1 (5 bases). Per germline, CDR1 MNHNY and CDR2 SVGAGI (reference sequence). Between the trimmed V and J ends, which lost 2 bases and 4 bases, there was a span of 15 bases. The CDR3 runs to 16 residues. CDR3 region: CASSYRQGPRGNTIYF. DNA of the CDR3: TGTGCCAGCAGTTACCGCCAGGGACCTCGAGGAAACACCATATATTTT.

Only a few counts were recorded for this clone. V gene TRBV19 combines with J gene TRBJ2-2; D might be TRBD1 or TRBD2, each matching 6 bases. CDR1 and CDR2 from the germline V gene are LNHDA and SQIVND (reference sequence). Deletions cut 3 bases from V and 4 bases from J, with 12 bases between. The CDR3 loop spans 15 amino acids. The CDR3 DNA follows: TGTGCCAGTAGTATTGCCGGGGGCCCCACCGGGGAGCTGTTTTTT. The encoded protein is CASSIAGGPTGELFF.

The chain is built from TRBV5-8 and TRBJ1-2, with 8 bases aligning to TRBD1. The V segment lost 7 bases and the J segment 8 bases; nucleotides outside the gene matches: 13. The CDR3 contains 14 residues. The germline CDR1 and CDR2 sequences are SGHTS and YDEGEE. The chain's CDR3 is CASRLTGEVWGYTF. The CDR3 DNA reads as TGTGCCAGCCGACTGACAGGGGAGGTATGGGGCTACACCTTC.

The chain recombines TRBV29-1 with TRBJ2-3; 8 bases fit TRBD1. Looked up from germline, CDR1 is SQVTM and CDR2 is ANQGSEA. The V segment lost 6 bases and the J segment 7 bases; nucleotides outside the gene matches: 21. The CDR3 length is 17 residues. The CDR3 sequence: CSVEQDLPQGASYTQYF. The CDR3 DNA sequence: TGCAGCGTCGAGCAAGACCTTCCGCAGGGGGCTTCTTATACGCAGTATTTT.

The sample holds one count of this clone. The gene calls are TRBV18 and TRBJ2-3; no clear D. Between the trimmed V and J ends, which lost 3 bases and 3 bases, there was a span of 16 bases. The CDR3 length is 16 residues. In germline, CDR1 is KGHSH, CDR2 LQKENI. CDR3 amino acids: CASSPTAALMTDTQYF. For the CDR3, the DNA is TGTGCCAGCTCACCCACGGCGGCCCTTATGACAGATACGCAGTATTTT.

The chain couples TRBV18 to TRBJ2-7, with D tentatively TRBD1 (7 bases). Between the trimmed V and J ends, which lost 1 base and 7 bases, there was a span of 14 bases. Germline-derived CDR1 and CDR2 are KGHSH and LQKENI. The CDR3 sequence is 14 residues long. CDR3 bases: TGTGCCAGCTCACCACTGGGCAGGGGGGAAGAGCAGTACTTC. Its translation: CASSPLGRGEEQYF.

The genes are TRBV18 and TRBJ2-2; 7 nucleotides match TRBD1. Germline CDR1 is KGHSH and CDR2 is LQKENI. The CDR3 length is 15 residues. With 3 bases clipped from V and 4 bases from J, the junction kept 5 bases outside the gene matches. The DNA for the CDR3 is TGTGCCAGCTCACCTTTCGGACAGGTCACCGGGGAGCTGTTTTTT. Translation: CASSPFGQVTGELFF.

The V and J genes are TRBV29-1 and TRBJ2-3; 9 bases match TRBD1. The CDR3 is made up of 10 amino acids. In germline, CDR1 is SQVTM, CDR2 ANQGSEA. The junction had 1 base not matched to a gene; V was cut back by 6 bases and J by 9 bases. The CDR3 loop is CSVDRGTQYF. As DNA, the CDR3 is TGCAGCGTAGACAGGGGGACGCAGTATTTT.

The chain couples TRBV11-2 to TRBJ1-5; D might be TRBD1 (5 bases). The CDR3 spans 14 residues. The germline CDR1 and CDR2 sequences are SGHAT and FQNNGV. With 3 bases removed from V and 2 bases from J, the gap between germline ends came to 8 bases. The CDR3 nucleotides read TGTGCCAGCAGCTTGGGGGGGGGCAATCAGCCCCAGCATTTT. Amino acids: CASSLGGGNQPQHF.

A single count supports this clone. The chain is built from TRBV28 and TRBJ1-1; D ambiguous. Trimming removed 3 bases from V and 3 bases from J, with 5 bases in between. The CDR3 is made up of 12 amino acids. Looked up from germline, CDR1 is MDHEN and CDR2 is SYDVKM. The CDR3 here is CASSFFYTEAFF. The CDR3, as DNA: TGTGCCAGCAGTTTCTTTTACACTGAAGCTTTCTTT.

The chain uses TRBV28 and TRBJ2-7; D tentatively fits TRBD1 or TRBD2 (5 bases each). This CDR3 spans 15 amino acids. V dropped 5 bases and J dropped 3 bases, with 17 bases sitting between them. CDR1 is MDHEN, CDR2 SYDVKM, per germline. In nucleotides, the CDR3 is TGTGCCAGCAGTAATCCCCGGGACGGAGACTACGAGCAGTACTTC. Its translation: CASSNPRDGDYEQYF.

V usage is TRBV19 and J usage is TRBJ2-1; 7 bases fit TRBD2. The germline V gene encodes CDR1 LNHDA and CDR2 SQIVND (reference sequence). The ends lost 2 bases at V and 13 bases at J; junction bases unmatched: 11. The CDR3 consists of 14 residues. Written as DNA, the CDR3 is TGTGCCAGTAGTATATCTGAGTGGGAGGGCCGTCAGTTCTTC. Protein sequence: CASSISEWEGRQFF.

The DNA for the CDR3 is TGTGCCAGCCGACTTTCGGTGGGGGGACAAGAGACCCAGTACTTC. It specifies CASRLSVGGQETQYF. V and J are TRBV18 and TRBJ2-5; TRBD2 is a possible D gene (6 bases). Germline loops: CDR1 KGHSH, CDR2 LQKENI. The CDR3 length is 15 residues. The V end lost 8 bases, the J end lost 2 bases, and 18 bases lay between the germline ends.

CDR3 coding DNA: TGTGCCAGCCTTACGACAGGTGCAACCTACGAGCAGTACTTC. It yields the protein CASLTTGATYEQYF. The chain recombines TRBV6-5 with TRBJ2-7, with D perhaps matching TRBD1 (6 bases). There are 14 residues in the CDR3. Trimming removed 8 bases from V and 2 bases from J, with 16 bases in between. The germline V gene encodes CDR1 MNHEY and CDR2 SVGAGI.

The genes are TRBV28 and TRBJ1-4, with a weak D call TRBD1 (6 bases). The length of the CDR3 is 13 residues. Germline CDR1 and CDR2: MDHEN and SYDVKM. Trimming stripped 6 bases from V and 7 bases from J, with 12 bases between. CDR3 DNA: TGTGCCAGCAGGACAGGAGGGGGTGAAAAACTGTTTTTT. This encodes CASRTGGGEKLFF.

J is TRBJ2-1 and V is TRBV7-2; TRBD1 might be the D (6 bases). Trimming cost V 1 base and J 5 bases, with 12 bases left between them. CDR3 length equals 15 residues. Germline values: CDR1 SGHTA, CDR2 FQGNSA. The CDR3 DNA is TGTGCCAGCAGCTTAGGAAAGACAGGAAACAATGAGCAGTTCTTC. This codes for CASSLGKTGNNEQFF.

This clone was observed a few times. The CDR3 DNA follows: TGTGCTAGTGGTTTGGGAACAGTTCTTAACACTGAAGCTTTCTTT. As protein: CASGLGTVLNTEAFF. The chain carries TRBV12-5 and TRBJ1-1, with D hard to call. Trimming took 1 base from V and 2 from J, leaving 11 bases between them. Per the germline V gene, CDR1 is LGHNT and CDR2 is FRNRAP. The CDR3 length is 15 residues.

The CDR3 DNA follows: TGTGCCAGCAGCTTGGCCCTCGGGACAACCTACGAGCAGTACTTC. It codes for CASSLALGTTYEQYF. The gene calls are TRBV5-6 and TRBJ2-7; D might be TRBD1 (6 bases). V dropped 0 bases and J dropped 2 bases, with 12 bases sitting between them. In germline, CDR1 is SGHDT, CDR2 YYEEEE. The CDR3 is 15 amino acids.

The rearrangement joins TRBV18 to TRBJ1-1; possible D gene TRBD1, 5 bases. The length of the CDR3 is 13 residues. In germline, CDR1 is KGHSH, CDR2 LQKENI. V dropped 6 bases and J dropped 1 base, with 9 bases sitting between them. DNA of the CDR3: TGTGCCAGCTCTCAACAGGCGAACACTGAAGCTTTCTTT. Translation: CASSQQANTEAFF.